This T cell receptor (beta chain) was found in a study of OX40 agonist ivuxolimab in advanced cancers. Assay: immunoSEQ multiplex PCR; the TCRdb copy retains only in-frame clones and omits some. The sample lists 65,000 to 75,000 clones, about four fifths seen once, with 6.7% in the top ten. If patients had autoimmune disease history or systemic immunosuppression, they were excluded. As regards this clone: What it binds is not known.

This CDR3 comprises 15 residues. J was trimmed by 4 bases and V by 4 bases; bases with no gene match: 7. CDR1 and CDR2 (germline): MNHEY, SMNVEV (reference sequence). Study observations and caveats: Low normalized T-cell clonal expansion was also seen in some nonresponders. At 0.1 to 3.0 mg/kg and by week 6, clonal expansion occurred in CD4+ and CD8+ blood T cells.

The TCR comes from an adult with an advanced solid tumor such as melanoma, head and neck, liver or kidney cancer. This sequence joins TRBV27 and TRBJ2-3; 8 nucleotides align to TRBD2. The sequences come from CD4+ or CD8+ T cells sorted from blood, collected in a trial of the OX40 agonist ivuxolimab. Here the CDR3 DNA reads TGTGCCAGCAGTTCCCGGACTAGCTCCTCAGATACGCAGTATTTT. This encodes CASSSRTSSSDTQYF.